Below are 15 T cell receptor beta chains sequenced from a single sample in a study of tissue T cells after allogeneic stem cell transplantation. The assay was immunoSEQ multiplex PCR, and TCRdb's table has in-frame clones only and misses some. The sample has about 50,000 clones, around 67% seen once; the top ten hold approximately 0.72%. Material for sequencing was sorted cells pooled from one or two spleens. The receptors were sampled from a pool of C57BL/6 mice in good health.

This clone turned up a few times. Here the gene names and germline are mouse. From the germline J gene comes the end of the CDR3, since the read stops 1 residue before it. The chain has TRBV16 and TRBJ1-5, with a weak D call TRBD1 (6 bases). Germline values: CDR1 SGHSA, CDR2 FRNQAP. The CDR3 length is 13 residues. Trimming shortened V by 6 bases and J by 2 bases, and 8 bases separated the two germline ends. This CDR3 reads CASSRTDNQAPLF. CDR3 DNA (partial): TGTGCAAGCAGTCGGACAGACAACCAGGCTCCGCTT.

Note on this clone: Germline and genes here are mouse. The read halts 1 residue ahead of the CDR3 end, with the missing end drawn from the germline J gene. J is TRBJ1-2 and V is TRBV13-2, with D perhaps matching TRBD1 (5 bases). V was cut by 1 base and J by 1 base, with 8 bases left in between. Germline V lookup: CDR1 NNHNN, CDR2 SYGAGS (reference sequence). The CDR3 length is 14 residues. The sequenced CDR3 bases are TGTGCCAGCGGTGATCGAAGGGGAAACTCCGACTACACC. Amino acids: CASGDRRGNSDYT. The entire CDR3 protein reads CASGDRRGNSDYTF.

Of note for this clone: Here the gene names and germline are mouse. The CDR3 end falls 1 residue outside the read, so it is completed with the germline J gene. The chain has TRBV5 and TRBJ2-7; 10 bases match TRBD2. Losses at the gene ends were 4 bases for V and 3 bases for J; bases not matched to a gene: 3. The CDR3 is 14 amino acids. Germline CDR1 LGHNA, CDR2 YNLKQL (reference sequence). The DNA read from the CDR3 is TGTGCCAGCAGCCCCGGGACTGGGGTCTATGAACAGTAC. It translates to CASSPGTGVYEQY. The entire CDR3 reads CASSPGTGVYEQYF.

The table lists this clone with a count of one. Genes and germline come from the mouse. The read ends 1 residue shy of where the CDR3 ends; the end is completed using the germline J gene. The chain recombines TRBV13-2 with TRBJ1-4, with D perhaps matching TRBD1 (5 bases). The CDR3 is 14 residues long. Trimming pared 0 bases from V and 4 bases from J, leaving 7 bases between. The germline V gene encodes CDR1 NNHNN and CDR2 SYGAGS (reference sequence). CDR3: CASGDAGFNERLFF. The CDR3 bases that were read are TGTGCCAGCGGTGATGCAGGGTTCAACGAAAGATTATTT.

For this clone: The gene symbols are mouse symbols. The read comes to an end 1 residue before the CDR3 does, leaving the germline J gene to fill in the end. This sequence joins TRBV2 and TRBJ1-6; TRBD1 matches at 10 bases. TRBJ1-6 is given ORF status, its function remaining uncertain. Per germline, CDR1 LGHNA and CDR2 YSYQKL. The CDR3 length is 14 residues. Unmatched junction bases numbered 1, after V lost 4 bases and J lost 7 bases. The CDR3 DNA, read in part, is TGTGCCAGCAGCCTGACAGGGGGCAATTCGCCCCTCTAC. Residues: CASSLTGGNSPLY. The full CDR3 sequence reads CASSLTGGNSPLYF.

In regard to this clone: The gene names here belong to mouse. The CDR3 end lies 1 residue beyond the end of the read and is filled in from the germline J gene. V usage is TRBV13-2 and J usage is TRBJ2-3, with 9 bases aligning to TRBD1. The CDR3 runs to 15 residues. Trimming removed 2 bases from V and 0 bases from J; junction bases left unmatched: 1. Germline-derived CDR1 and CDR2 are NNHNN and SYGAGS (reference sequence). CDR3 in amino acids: CASGDGQGSAETLYF. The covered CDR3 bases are TGTGCCAGCGGTGACGGACAGGGGAGTGCAGAAACGCTGTAT.

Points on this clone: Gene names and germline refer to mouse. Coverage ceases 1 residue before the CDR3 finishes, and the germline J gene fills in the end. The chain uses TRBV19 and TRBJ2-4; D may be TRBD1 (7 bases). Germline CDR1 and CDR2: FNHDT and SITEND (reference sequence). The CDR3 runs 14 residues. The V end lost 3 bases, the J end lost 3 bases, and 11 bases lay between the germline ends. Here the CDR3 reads CASSTGGRQNTLYF. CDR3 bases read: TGTGCCAGCAGTACAGGGGGGAGGCAAAACACCTTGTAC.

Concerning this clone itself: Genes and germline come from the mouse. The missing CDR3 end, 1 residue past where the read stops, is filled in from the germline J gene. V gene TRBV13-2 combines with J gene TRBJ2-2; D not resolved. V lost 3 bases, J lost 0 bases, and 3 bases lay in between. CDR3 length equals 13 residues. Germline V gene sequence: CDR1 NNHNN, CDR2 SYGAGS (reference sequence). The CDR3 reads CASGAPNTGQLYF. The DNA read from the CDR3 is TGTGCCAGCGGTGCCCCAAACACCGGGCAGCTCTAC.

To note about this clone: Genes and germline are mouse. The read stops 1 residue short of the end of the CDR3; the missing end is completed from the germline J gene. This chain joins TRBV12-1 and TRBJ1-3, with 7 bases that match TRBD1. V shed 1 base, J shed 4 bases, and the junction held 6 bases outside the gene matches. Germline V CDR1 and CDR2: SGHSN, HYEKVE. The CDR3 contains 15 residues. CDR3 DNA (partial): TGTGCCAGCTCTCTGGCAGGGGGTTACGGAAATACGCTCTAT. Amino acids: CASSLAGGYGNTLY. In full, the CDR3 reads CASSLAGGYGNTLYF.

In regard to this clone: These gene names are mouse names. The DNA read from the CDR3 is TGTGCCAGCAGCCAAGGACGGGTTTCCTATAATTCGCCCCTCTAC. Amino acids: CASSQGRVSYNSPLY. The complete CDR3 reads CASSQGRVSYNSPLYF. The rearrangement links TRBV2 to TRBJ1-6; D is unclear. The read is 1 residue too short to cover the CDR3 end, so that end is filled in from the germline J gene. Being an ORF, TRBJ1-6 has a function that is uncertain. Germline V lookup: CDR1 LGHNA, CDR2 YSYQKL. Between the trimmed V and J ends, which lost 1 base and 0 bases, there was a span of 7 bases. CDR3 size: 16 residues.

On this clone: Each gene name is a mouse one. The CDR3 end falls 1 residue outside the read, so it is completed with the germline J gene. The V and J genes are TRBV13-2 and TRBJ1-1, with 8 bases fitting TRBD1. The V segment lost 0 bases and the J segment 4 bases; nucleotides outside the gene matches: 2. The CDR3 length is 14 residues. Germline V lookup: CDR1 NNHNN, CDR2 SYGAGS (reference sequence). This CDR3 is CASGDGTGFTEVFF. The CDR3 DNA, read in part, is TGTGCCAGCGGTGATGGGACAGGGTTCACAGAAGTCTTC.

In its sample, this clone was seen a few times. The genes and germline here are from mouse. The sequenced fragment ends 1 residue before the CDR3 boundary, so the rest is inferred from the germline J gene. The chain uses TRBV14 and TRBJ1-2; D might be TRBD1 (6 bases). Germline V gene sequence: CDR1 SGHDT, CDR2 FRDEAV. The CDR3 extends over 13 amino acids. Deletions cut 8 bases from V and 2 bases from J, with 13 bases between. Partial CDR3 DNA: TGTGCCAGTGGGCCGGGGGCGAACTCCGACTACACC. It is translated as CASGPGANSDYT. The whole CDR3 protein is CASGPGANSDYTF.

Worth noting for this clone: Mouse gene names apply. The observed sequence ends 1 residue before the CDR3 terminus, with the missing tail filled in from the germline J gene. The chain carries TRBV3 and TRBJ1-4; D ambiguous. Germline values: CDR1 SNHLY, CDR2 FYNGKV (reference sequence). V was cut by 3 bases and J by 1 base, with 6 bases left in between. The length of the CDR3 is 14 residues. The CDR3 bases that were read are TGTGCCAGCAGCTTGACACCTTCCAACGAAAGATTATTT. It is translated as CASSLTPSNERLF. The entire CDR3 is CASSLTPSNERLFF.

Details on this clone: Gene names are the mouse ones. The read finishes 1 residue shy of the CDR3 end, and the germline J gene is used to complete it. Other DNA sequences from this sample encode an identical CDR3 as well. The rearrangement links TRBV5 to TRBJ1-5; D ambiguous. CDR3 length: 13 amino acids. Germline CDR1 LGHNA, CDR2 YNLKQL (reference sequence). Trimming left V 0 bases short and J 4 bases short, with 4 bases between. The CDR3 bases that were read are TGTGCCAGCAGCCAAGAGGATAACCAGGCTCCGCTT. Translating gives CASSQEDNQAPL. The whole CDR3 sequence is CASSQEDNQAPLF.

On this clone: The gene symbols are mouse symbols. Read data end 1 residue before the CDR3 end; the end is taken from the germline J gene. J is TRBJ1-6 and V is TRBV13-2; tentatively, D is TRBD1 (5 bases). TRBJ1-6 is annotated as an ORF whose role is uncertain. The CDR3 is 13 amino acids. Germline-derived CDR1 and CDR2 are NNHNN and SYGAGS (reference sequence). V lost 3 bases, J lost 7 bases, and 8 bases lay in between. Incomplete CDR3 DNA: TGTGCCAGCGGTGGGGGGTGGAATTCGCCCCTCTAC. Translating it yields CASGGGWNSPLY. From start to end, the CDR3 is CASGGGWNSPLYF.